This T cell receptor (beta chain) was retrieved from a study of cytomegalovirus exposure and HLA in healthy donors. The PCR ran on 60 Vbeta and 13 Jbeta primers. The repertoire was sequenced with immunoSEQ multiplex PCR; TCRdb's copy has only in-frame clones and lacks some. The repertoire holds a few hundred thousand clones, with roughly 80% as singletons. Between the trimmed V and J ends, which lost 4 bases and 9 bases, there was a span of 7 bases. Germline V CDR1 and CDR2: SNHLY, FYNNEI. The CDR3 spans 11 residues. V is TRBV2 and J is TRBJ2-4; the D is unclear. This sequence was found in a girl aged 2-9 years in good health and CMV-seronegative. Specimen: PBMCs. The CDR3 nucleotides read TGTGCCAGCAGTGCCAGCGCCATTCAGTACTTC. Residues: CASSASAIQYF.